This TCR beta chain comes out of a study of shared clonotypes between healthy human individuals. Overall study context: Donors had three CD4 naive, three CD4 memory, two CD8 naive and one CD8 memory plate apiece. General observations from the study: Expectations were that clonotype sharing among donors would be affected by sequencing depth. Inspection by rarefaction showed sorted-subset sequencing to be incomplete despite large depth. Among non-shared clonotypes, generation probabilities were lower than among those shared by all four donors.

Clones were read by immunoSEQ multiplex PCR, and TCRdb kept only the in-frame ones, dropping some. This sample yields under 2.5 million clones, of which 80% to 95% are seen a single time; 0.37% belongs to the top ten. The junction had 9 bases not matched to a gene; V was cut back by 5 bases and J by 1 base. Germline CDR1 and CDR2: SGDLS and YYNGEE. The CDR3 length is 17 residues. Concerning this clone: Its antigen is still unknown.

The source of this sequence is a man in his late teens or twenties in good health. Some clones in this sample may be carry-over from other donors' samples. The specimen sequenced was naive CD4+ T cells from PBMCs. Documented subset: CD45RA+ positively selected. V and J are TRBV9 and TRBJ2-2, with 9 bases lining up with TRBD2. CDR3 DNA sequence: TGTGCCAGCAGTGGGGGGAGCGGGAGGTGGAACACCGGGGAGCTGTTTTTT. Protein: CASSGGSGRWNTGELFF.